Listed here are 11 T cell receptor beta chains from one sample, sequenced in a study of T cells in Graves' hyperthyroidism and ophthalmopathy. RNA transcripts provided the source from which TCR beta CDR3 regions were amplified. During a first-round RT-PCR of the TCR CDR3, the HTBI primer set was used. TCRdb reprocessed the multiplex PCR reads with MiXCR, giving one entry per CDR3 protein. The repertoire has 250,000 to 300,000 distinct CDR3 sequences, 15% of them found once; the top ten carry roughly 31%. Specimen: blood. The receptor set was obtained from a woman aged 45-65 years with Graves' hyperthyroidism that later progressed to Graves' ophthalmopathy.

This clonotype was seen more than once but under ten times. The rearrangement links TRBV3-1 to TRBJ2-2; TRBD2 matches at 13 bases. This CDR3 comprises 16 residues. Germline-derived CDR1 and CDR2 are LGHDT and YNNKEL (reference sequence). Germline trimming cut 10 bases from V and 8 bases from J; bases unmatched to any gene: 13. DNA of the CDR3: TGTGCCACCTTGATGAAACTAGCGGGAGGGAAAGGGGAGCTGTTTTTT. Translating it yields CATLMKLAGGKGELFF.

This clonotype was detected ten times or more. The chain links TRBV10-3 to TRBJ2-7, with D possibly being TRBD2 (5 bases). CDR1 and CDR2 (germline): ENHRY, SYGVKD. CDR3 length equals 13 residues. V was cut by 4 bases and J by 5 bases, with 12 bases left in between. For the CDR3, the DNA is TGTGCCATCAGTGGAGCGGCCCCCCACGAGCAGTACTTC. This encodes CAISGAAPHEQYF.

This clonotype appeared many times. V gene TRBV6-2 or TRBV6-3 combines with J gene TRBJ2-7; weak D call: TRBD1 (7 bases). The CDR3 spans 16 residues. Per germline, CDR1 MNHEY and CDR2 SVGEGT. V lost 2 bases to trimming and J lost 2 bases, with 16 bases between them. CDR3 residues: CASSYVGGDRTYEQYF. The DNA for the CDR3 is TGTGCCAGCAGTTACGTAGGCGGGGACAGAACCTACGAGCAGTACTTC.

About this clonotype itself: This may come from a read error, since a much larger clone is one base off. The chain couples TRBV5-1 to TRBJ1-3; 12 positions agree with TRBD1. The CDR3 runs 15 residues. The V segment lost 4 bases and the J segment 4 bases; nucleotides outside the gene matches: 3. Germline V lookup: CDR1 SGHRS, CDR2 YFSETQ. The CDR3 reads CASSPGQGAGNTIYF. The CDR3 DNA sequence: TGCGCCAGCAGCCCGGGACAGGGGGCCGGAAACACCATATATTTT.

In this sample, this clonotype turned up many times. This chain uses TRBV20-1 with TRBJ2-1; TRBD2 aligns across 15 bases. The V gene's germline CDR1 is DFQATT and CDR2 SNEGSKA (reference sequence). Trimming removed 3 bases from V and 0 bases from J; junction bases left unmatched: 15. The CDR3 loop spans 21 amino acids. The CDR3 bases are TGCAGTGCTAGTGGACAGGGTGCAGGACTAGCGGGAGGGTCCTCCTACAATGAGCAGTTCTTC. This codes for CSASGQGAGLAGGSSYNEQFF.

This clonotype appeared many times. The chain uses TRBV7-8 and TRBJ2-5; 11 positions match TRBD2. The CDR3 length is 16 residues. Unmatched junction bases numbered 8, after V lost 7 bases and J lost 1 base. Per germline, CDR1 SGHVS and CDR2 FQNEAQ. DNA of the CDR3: TGTGCCAGCAACGACGGGACTAGCGGACCCCAAGAGACCCAGTACTTC. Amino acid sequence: CASNDGTSGPQETQYF.

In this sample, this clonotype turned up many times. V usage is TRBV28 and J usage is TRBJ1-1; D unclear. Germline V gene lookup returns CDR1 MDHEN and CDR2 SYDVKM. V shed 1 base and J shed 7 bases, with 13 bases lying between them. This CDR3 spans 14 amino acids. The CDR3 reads CASSLSAGSIEAFF. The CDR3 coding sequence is TGTGCCAGCAGTTTATCGGCAGGTTCTATTGAAGCTTTCTTT.

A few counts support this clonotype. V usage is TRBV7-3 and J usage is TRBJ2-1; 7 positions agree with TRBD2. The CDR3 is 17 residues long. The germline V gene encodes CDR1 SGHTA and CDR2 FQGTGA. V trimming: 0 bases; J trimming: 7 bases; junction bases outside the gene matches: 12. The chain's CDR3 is CASSLTSSGLADNEQFF. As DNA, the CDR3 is TGTGCCAGCAGCTTAACGTCTTCAGGGCTAGCGGATAATGAGCAGTTCTTC.

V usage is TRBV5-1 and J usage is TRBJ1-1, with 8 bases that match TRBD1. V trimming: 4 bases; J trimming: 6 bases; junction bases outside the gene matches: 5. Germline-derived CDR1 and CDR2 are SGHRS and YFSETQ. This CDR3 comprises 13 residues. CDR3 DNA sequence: TGCGCCAGCAGCGATGACAGGGGTGCTGAAGCTTTCTTT. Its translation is CASSDDRGAEAFF. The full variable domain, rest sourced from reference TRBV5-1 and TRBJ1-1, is KAGVTQTPRYLIKTRGQQVTLSCSPISGHRSVSWYQQTPGQGLQFLFEYFSETQRNKGNFPGRFSGRQFSNSRSEMNVSTLELGDSALYLCASSDDRGAEAFFGQGTRLTVV.

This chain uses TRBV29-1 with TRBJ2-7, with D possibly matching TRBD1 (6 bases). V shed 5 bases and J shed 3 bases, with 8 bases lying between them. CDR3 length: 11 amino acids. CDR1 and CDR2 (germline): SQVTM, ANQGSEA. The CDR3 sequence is CSVSRGYEQYF. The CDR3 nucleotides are TGCAGCGTTAGCAGGGGCTACGAGCAGTACTTC.

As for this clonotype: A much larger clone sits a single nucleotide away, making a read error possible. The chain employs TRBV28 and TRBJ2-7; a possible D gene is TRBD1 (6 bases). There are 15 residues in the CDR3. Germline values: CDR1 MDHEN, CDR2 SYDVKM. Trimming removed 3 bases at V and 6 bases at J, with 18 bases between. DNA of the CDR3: TGTGCCAGCAGTTTTTGGACAGAGGGGCCCCTCGAGCAGTACTTC. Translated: CASSFWTEGPLEQYF.